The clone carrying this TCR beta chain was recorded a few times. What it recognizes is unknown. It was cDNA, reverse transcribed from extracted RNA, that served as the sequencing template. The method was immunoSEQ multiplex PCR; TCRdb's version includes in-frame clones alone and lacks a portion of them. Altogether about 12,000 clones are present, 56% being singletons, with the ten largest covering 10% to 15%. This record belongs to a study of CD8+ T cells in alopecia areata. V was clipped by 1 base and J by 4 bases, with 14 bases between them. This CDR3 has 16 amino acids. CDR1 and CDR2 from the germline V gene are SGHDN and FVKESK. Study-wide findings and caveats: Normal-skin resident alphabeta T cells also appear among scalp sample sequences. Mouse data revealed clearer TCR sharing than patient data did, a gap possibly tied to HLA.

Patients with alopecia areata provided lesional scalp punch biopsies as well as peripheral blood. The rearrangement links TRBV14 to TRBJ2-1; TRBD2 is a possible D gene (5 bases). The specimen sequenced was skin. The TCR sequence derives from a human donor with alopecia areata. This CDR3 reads CASSQVAGKQYNEQFF. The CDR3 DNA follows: TGTGCCAGCAGCCAAGTCGCCGGGAAACAGTACAATGAGCAGTTCTTC.